This T cell receptor (beta chain) was sequenced for a study of CD8+CD57+ T cells in acquired aplastic anemia. Background on the study: Average DNA yield from sorted CD4+ and CD8+ cells was roughly 3 ug.

Template material for TCR beta VDJ and CDR3 profiling consisted of genomic DNA. One entry per CDR3 protein results from TCRdb running MiXCR on the reads. The repertoire holds 450,000 to 550,000 distinct CDR3 sequences, around 30% seen once, with 0.75% to 0.95% in the top ten. Study conclusions and caveats: No significant difference in CD8+ Simpson's diversity was found between patients and controls. Common to patients and controls were approximately 30 CD8+ CDR3 sequences.

The CDR3 length is 14 residues. CDR1 and CDR2 (germline): SGHVS, FNYEAQ. As to this clonotype: Its antigen is still unknown. A read error is possible here, since a much larger clone lies one base away.

Those patients picked for sequencing had displayed CD8+CD57+ cell expansion on flow cytometry. The diagnosis in all patients was severe acquired aplastic anemia. The sequence was collected from a human donor with aplastic anemia. The chain uses TRBV7-6 and TRBJ2-5; no clear D gene. The specimen sequenced was sorted CD4+, CD8+, or CD8+CD57+ T cells (not recorded which) from PBMCs. As DNA, the CDR3 is TGTGCCAGCAGCTTATCCTCGTACCAAAAGACCCAGTACTTC. As protein: CASSLSSYQKTQYF. Filled out from reference TRBV7-6 and TRBJ2-5, the complete variable domain reads GAGVSQSPRYKVTKRGQDVALRCDPISGHVSLYWYRQALGQGPEFLTYFNYEAQQDKSGLPNDRFSAERPEGSISTLTIQRTEQRDSAMYRCASSLSSYQKTQYFGPGTRLLVL.